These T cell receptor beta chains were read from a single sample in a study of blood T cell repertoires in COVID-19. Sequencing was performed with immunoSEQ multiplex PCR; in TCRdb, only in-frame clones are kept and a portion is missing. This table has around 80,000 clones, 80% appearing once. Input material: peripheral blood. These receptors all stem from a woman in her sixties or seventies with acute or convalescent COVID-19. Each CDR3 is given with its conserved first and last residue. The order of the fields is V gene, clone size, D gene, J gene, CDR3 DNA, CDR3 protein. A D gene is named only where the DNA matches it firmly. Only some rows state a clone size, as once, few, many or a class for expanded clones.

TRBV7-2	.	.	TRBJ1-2	TGTGCCAGCAGCCCAGAGGGACTGAGCTATGGCTACACCTTC	CASSPEGLSYGYTF
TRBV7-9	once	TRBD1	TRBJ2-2	TGTGCCAGCAGCTCTCCCGGGACAGCGAACACCGGGGAGCTGTTTTTT	CASSSPGTANTGELFF
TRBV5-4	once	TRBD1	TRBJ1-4	TGTGCCAGCAGCCGGGACAGTCCTAATGAAAAACTGTTTTTT	CASSRDSPNEKLFF
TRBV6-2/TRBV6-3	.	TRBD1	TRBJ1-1	TGTGCCAGCAGTTTGGGACAGGGAACGAACACTGAAGCTTTCTTT	CASSLGQGTNTEAFF
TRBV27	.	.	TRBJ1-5	TGTGCCAGCAGTGCCATATCGCGGGGGCTGGGTCAGCCCCAGCATTTT	CASSAISRGLGQPQHF
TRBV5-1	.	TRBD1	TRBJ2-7	TGCGCCAGCAGCTTGGGGCAGGGGGCGTACGAGCAGTACTTC	CASSLGQGAYEQYF
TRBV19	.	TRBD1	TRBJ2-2	TGTGCCAGTAGTATTGACAGGGGGCTGGTGAACACCGGGGAGCTGTTTTTT	CASSIDRGLVNTGELFF
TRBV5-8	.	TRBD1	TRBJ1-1	TGTGCCAGCAGCCATAAAATGGGGACAGGGGGCCTTGATGGTGAAGCTTTCTTT	CASSHKMGTGGLDGEAFF
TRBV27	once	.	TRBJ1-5	TGTGCCAGCAGCATGGGGGGACCCCAAGTATTGTCCCAGCATTTT	CASSMGGPQVLSQHF
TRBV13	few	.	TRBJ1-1	TGTGCCAGCAGCTTAGGCCCCAGGACTGAAGCTTTCTTT	CASSLGPRTEAFF
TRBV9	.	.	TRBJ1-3	TGTGCCAGCAGCGTGGCAGGGTTTTTCTCTGGAAACACCATATATTTT	CASSVAGFFSGNTIYF
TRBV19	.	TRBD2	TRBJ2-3	TGTGCCAGTTCCCAGCTAGCGGGGGGCACAGATACGCAGTATTTT	CASSQLAGGTDTQYF
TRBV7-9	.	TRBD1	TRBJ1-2	TGTGCCAGCAGCGTGACGACAGGGCCTAACTATGGCTACACCTTC	CASSVTTGPNYGYTF
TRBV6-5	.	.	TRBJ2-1	TGTGCCAGCAGTTACTCGACTTTGGTCTATGAGCAGTTCTTC	CASSYSTLVYEQFF
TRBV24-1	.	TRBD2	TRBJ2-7	TGTGCCACCAGCACTAGCGGGGGGGAGTCGAGGGAGCAGTACTTC	CATSTSGGESREQYF
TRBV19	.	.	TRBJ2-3	TGTGCCAGTAGTACTGGACAACTCACAGATACGCAGTATTTT	CASSTGQLTDTQYF
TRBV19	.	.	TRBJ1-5	TGTGCCAGTAGTTCACAGTTTAGCAATCAGCCCCAGCATTTT	CASSSQFSNQPQHF
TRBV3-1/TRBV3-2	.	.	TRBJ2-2	TGTGCCAGCAGGGGGGCGCCGAGGCTCACCGGGGAGCTGTTTTTT	CASRGAPRLTGELFF
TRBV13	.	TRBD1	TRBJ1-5	TGTGCCAGCCCGGACAGGGGAGAGCCCCAGCATTTT	CASPDRGEPQHF
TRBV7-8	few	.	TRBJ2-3	TGTGCCAGCACTCCAGGGGTTCGCACAGATACGCAGTATTTT	CASTPGVRTDTQYF
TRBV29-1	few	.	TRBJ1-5	TGCAGCGTTGAAGCAGGGGACGGCAATCAGCCCCAGCATTTT	CSVEAGDGNQPQHF
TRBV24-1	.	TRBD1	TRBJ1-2	TGTGCCACCAGTGACCCAGGACAGGGGGCAGGTTACACCTTC	CATSDPGQGAGYTF
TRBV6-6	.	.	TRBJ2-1	TGTGCCAGCAGTTTACCCCCAGCGGTCGACAATGAGCAGTTCTTC	CASSLPPAVDNEQFF
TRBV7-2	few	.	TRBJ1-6	TGTGCCAGCACCTCGGGACTGATTAATTCACCCCTCCACTTT	CASTSGLINSPLHF
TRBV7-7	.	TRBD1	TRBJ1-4	TGTGCTAGCAGCCTCCGGGACAGGGCTGAAAAACTGTTTTTT	CASSLRDRAEKLFF
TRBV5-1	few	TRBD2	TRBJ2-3	TGCGCCAGCAGCGTGACTAGCGGGGGGGGCACAGATACGCAGTATTTT	CASSVTSGGGTDTQYF
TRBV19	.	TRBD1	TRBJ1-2	TGTGCCAGTAGGAGACAGGGGCCCTACTATGGCTACACCTTC	CASRRQGPYYGYTF
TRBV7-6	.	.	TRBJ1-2	TGTGCCAGCAGCTTAGCGGGCAGCAGCTATGGCTACACCTTC	CASSLAGSSYGYTF
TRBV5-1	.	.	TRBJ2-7	TGCGCCAGCAGCTTGGGGGCGGGGTGGTCCTACGAGCAGTACTTC	CASSLGAGWSYEQYF
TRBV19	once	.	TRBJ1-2	TGTGCCAGTAGTCTCCATATTACGAGCGGCTACACCTTC	CASSLHITSGYTF
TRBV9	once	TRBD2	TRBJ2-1	TGTGCCAGCAGCGTAGAAAGCGGGGGTCGGGATGAGCAGTTCTTC	CASSVESGGRDEQFF
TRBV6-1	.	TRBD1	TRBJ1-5	TGTGCCAGCAGTGGGATGGACAGGGGTCAGAGCAATCAGCCCCAGCATTTT	CASSGMDRGQSNQPQHF
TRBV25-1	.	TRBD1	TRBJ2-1	TGTGCCAGCAGTGACCATGGACAGGGTACCTACAATGAGCAGTTCTTC	CASSDHGQGTYNEQFF
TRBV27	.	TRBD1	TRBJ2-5	TGTGCCAGCAGTTCGGGGACAGGGGGTCTCGAGACCCAGTACTTC	CASSSGTGGLETQYF
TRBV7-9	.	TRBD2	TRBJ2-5	TGTGCCAGTACAGGCGGGGGGTTCCAAGAGACCCAGTACTTC	CASTGGGFQETQYF
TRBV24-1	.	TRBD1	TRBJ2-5	TGTGCCACCAGGGACAGGGTTGGAGAGACCCAGTACTTC	CATRDRVGETQYF
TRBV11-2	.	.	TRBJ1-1	TGTGCCAGCAGTCAGGCCGCTGTTACAGGGCTGATGAACACTGAAGCTTTCTTT	CASSQAAVTGLMNTEAFF
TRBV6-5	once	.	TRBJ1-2	TGTGCCAGCACCACAGAGCGGACGGGCTATGGCTACACCTTC	CASTTERTGYGYTF
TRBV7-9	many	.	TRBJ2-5	TGTGCCAGCAGCCTAGGGGCAGGGGACCAAGAGACCCAGTACTTC	CASSLGAGDQETQYF
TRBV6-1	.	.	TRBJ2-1	TGTGCCAGCAACTCCTTAGGGGGGGCAAATGAGCAGTTCTTC	CASNSLGGANEQFF
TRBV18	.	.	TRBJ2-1	TGTGCCAGCTCACCACCGAGGCTTCCGGCCCCACAGTTCTTC	CASSPPRLPAPQFF
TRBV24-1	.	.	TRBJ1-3	TGTGCCACCAGTCAAGCCTCTGGAAACACCATATATTTT	CATSQASGNTIYF
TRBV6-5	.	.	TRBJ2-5	TGTGCCAGCAGTTACTCGTGGCGGGGCCTTCAAGAGACCCAGTACTTC	CASSYSWRGLQETQYF
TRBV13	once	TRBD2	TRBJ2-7	TGTGCCAGCAGCTTAGGCCGTGGGGGGGGCTCCTACGAGCAGTACTTC	CASSLGRGGGSYEQYF
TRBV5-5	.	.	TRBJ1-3	TGTGCCAGCAGCTGGGAGAGCTCTGGAAACACCATATATTTT	CASSWESSGNTIYF
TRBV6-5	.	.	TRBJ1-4	TGTGCCAGCACCTGGGGGCAAACTAATGAAAAACTGTTTTTT	CASTWGQTNEKLFF
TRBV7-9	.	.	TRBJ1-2	TGTGCCAGCAGCCCGGCCCCCGGGGGCTACACCTTC	CASSPAPGGYTF
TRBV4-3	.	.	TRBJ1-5	TGCGCCAGCAGCCCAACGGACTCAGGTGCCCAGCCCCAGCATTTT	CASSPTDSGAQPQHF
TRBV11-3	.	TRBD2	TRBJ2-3	TGTGCCAGCAGCCCACCCTGGTCTAGCGGCGTTGGTGATACGCAGTATTTT	CASSPPWSSGVGDTQYF
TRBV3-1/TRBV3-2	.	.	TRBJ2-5	TGTGCCAGCAGCCAATTCCGGGGGTCGCGAGGTACCCAAGAGACCCAGTACTTC	CASSQFRGSRGTQETQYF
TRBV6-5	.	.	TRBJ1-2	TGTGCCAGCAGTTACAATGGGCAAGTTAACTATGGCTACACCTTC	CASSYNGQVNYGYTF
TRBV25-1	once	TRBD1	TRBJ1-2	TGTGCCAGCAGTGACTCCCAAGGGACAGGTTCCTATGGCTACACCTTC	CASSDSQGTGSYGYTF
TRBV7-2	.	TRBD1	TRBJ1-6	TGTGCCAGCAGCCCTAGACAGGGATCCTATAATTCACCCCTCCACTTT	CASSPRQGSYNSPLHF
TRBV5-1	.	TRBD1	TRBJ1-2	TGCGCCAGCAGCTTAAACAGGGGCGGCTACACCTTC	CASSLNRGGYTF
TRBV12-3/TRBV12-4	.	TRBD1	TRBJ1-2	TGTGCCAGCAGTAAGGACAGGGTATTCGGCTACACCTTC	CASSKDRVFGYTF
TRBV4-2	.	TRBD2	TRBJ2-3	TGTGCCAGCAGCCAAGTACTAGCGGGGGGCACAGATACGCAGTATTTT	CASSQVLAGGTDTQYF
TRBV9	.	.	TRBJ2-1	TGTGCCAGCAGCGACGGGACTTCCTCCTACAATGAGCAGTTCTTC	CASSDGTSSYNEQFF
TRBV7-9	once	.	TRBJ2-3	TGTGCCAGCAGCTTATACCCGGCGGGAGATACGCAGTATTTT	CASSLYPAGDTQYF
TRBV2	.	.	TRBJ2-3	TGTGCCAGCAGGGGGGACATCTTGCCGGATACGCAGTATTTT	CASRGDILPDTQYF
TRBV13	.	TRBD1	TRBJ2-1	TGTGCCAGCAGCTTAGGATATAAGTTTACCGGGACAGGAAAATTTGGAGTCTCCTACAATGAGCAGTTCTTC	CASSLGYKFTGTGKFGVSYNEQFF